This T cell receptor beta chain was recovered during a study of identical twins (dated by TCRdb to the mid-2010s). For the wider study: To test whether fetal clonotypes persist, this study deep-sequenced TCR alpha and beta repertoires from monozygotic twins, from unrelated adults of various ages, and from cord blood. Replicate twin experiments were performed at different times using different library preparation protocols to rule out contamination.

Only healthy Caucasian donors were included. The twin cohort consisted of three pairs of female monozygotic twins, all aged 18 to 29 years. Positive isolation kits from Invitrogen were used to isolate the CD4+ and CD8+ T cell populations. On the study overall, not on this receptor specifically: Recombination models systematically underestimated out-of-frame TCR alpha sharing in monozygotic twins but agreed with sharing between unrelated individuals. Abundant cord blood beta clonotypes had fewer insertions, young adult naive repertoires showed a similar but weaker trend, and memory repertoires showed no such trend. Compared with coincidental sharing between unrelated individuals, out-of-frame TCR alpha sequences shared between twins showed an excess of sequences with low generation probability. In beta out-of-frame sequences, excess twin sharing was weaker, because having fewer shared sequences lowered the signal-to-noise ratio. Because the same donors could not be followed over many years, the conclusions relied on cross-sectional statistical analysis. Invariant T cells such as MAIT and iNKT could partly confound zero-insertion analyses, though diverse VJ usage argued against this for most clonotypes.

Receptor libraries were prepared by 5' RACE. The sequencer was an Illumina HiSeq 2000. Template switching added a universal primer binding site, and the final cDNA carried a unique molecular identifier that allowed TCR cDNA molecules to be counted accurately. Specific primers in the conserved constant-segment region were used to synthesize first-strand cDNA for TCR alpha and beta chains. To control for contamination, every cDNA library was double barcoded, receiving both a SMART-Mk sample barcode and Illumina barcodes. TruSeq adapter sequences, together with Illumina sample barcodes, were added in two successive PCR steps. The TCR alpha and beta cDNA libraries were sequenced on the Illumina HiSeq platform using custom primers. On the study's bioinformatics: Raw reads were processed with MiGEC to extract unique molecular identifiers, and MiXCR was used to determine CDR3 positions. For each individual, recombination models were inferred using an EM algorithm with the repgenHMM and IGoR tools. The tcR package in R was used for shared clonotype analysis, with sharing normalized by the product of cloneset sizes. To study raw recombination without the effects of thymic and clonal selection, out-of-frame nonproductive sequences were analyzed. In TCRdb, the public reads were trimmed at Q25 with fastp and aligned with MiXCR, with productive beta chains retained. Identical CDR3 protein sequences are pooled into one entry, listed with their most common genes and DNA. Here the V and J calls rest on TCRdb's processing, not on the authors' analysis. The sample table shows over 250,000 distinct CDR3 sequences, and over 8.5% are seen once. Roughly 7% of the sample is held by the ten biggest clonotypes.

The CDR3, cysteine through phenylalanine, is 13 amino acids long. The only DNA kept is the CDR3, 39 bases in frame from the first base. The germline V gene yields KGHDR for CDR1 and SFDVKD for CDR2. As concerns this clonotype: What this receptor recognizes is not known. One junction end disagrees with the germline gene, perhaps due to a read error.

These data were likewise used in another study, on yellow fever vaccine responses in identical twins. The second paper further reports: According to the authors, in identical twins the way T cells responded to vaccination appeared partly convergent and partly personalized. In the study, vaccine-responding T cell clones were precisely tracked in identical twins.

Sequenced input: CD8+ T cells sorted from blood. This sequence originates from a woman aged 18-29 years in good health. This chain is built from TRBV24-1 and TRBJ2-5; 10 nucleotides in the junction match TRBD1. The CDR3 region: CATSDLPDRGQNF. The bases read TGTGCCACCAGTGATTTGCCTGACAGGGGGCAAAACTTC.